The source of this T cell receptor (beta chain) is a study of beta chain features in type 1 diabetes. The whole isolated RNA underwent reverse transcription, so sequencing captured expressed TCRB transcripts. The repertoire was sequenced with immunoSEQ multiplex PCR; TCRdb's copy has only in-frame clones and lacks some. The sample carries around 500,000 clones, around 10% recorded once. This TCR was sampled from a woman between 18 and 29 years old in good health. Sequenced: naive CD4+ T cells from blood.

CDR3 DNA: TGTGCCAGCAGCTTGGTAGGGCAAATGAACACTGAAGCTTTCTTT. Protein sequence: CASSLVGQMNTEAFF. The gene calls are TRBV5-4 and TRBJ1-1; D is unresolved. Trimming pared 0 bases from V and 0 bases from J, leaving 9 bases between. The CDR3 loop spans 15 amino acids. From germline, CDR1 is SGHNT and CDR2 YYREEE (reference sequence). Full variable domain (outside the CDR3, taken from reference TRBV5-4 and TRBJ1-1): ETGVTQSPTHLIKTRGQQVTLRCSSQSGHNTVSWYQQALGQGPQFIFQYYREEENGRGNFPPRFSGLQFPNYSSELNVNALELDDSALYLCASSLVGQMNTEAFFGQGTRLTVV.